The 21 T cell receptor beta chains listed next were all sequenced from one sample in a study of blood T cell repertoires in COVID-19. Method: immunoSEQ multiplex PCR; TCRdb's copy keeps in-frame clones and lacks some. The sample holds 400,000 to 450,000 clones, 80% to 90% seen once. The sample comprised PBMCs or T cells enriched from blood (not recorded which). All receptors derive from a man under 40 who had recovered from COVID-19.

This sequence joins TRBV6-5 and TRBJ1-4, with D possibly TRBD1 on 5 matching bases. The germline CDR1 and CDR2 sequences are MNHEY and SVGAGI. Deletions cut 8 bases from V and 3 bases from J, with 13 bases between. The CDR3 contains 14 residues. The CDR3 here is CASGGVGANEKLFF. The CDR3 coding sequence is TGTGCCAGCGGGGGGGTCGGAGCTAATGAAAAACTGTTTTTT.

This clone has a handful of counts. The rearrangement uses TRBV4-2 and TRBJ1-1; tentative D call: TRBD1 (5 bases). The CDR3 extends over 13 amino acids. CDR1 and CDR2 from the germline V gene are LGHNA and YNFKEQ. With 0 bases removed from V and 11 bases from J, the gap between germline ends came to 13 bases. CDR3 amino acids: CASSQDRGTGAFF. DNA of the CDR3: TGTGCCAGCAGCCAAGATCGGGGGACCGGGGCTTTCTTT.

This rearrangement joins TRBV9 to TRBJ2-7; the D is unclear. The CDR3 sequence is 15 residues long. V was clipped by 3 bases and J by 0 bases, with 13 bases between them. Germline CDR1 reads SGDLS; CDR2 reads YYNGEE. CDR3 in amino acids: CASSALGEASYEQYF. CDR3 nucleotide sequence: TGTGCCAGCAGCGCTCTTGGAGAAGCCTCCTACGAGCAGTACTTC.

V and J are TRBV29-1 and TRBJ2-7; a possible D gene is TRBD1 (6 bases). The CDR3 is 14 residues long. Germline CDR1 and CDR2: SQVTM and ANQGSEA. The V gene lost 4 bases and the J gene lost 0 bases, with 13 bases spanning the gap. The CDR3 spells CSVARQANSYEQYF. CDR3 bases: TGCAGCGTTGCCCGACAGGCGAACTCCTACGAGCAGTACTTC.

The genes are TRBV19 and TRBJ2-2, with no clear D. CDR1 and CDR2 from the germline V gene are LNHDA and SQIVND (reference sequence). There are 12 residues in the CDR3. Trimming removed 7 bases at V and 4 bases at J, with 7 bases between. CDR3 DNA: TGTGCCAGTATGTTCGGCACCGGGGAGCTGTTTTTT. As protein: CASMFGTGELFF.

The chain links TRBV19 to TRBJ1-1, with TRBD1 matching over 9 bases. The CDR3 contains 12 residues. Germline-derived CDR1 and CDR2 are LNHDA and SQIVND (reference sequence). V was pared by 8 bases and J by 5 bases, with 3 bases of the junction left unmatched. CDR3 region: CASSDRGTEAFF. DNA for the CDR3: TGTGCCAGTTCCGACAGGGGGACTGAAGCTTTCTTT.

The chain uses TRBV27 and TRBJ1-5, with D hard to call. V lost 5 bases and J lost 4, with 12 bases in between. The germline V gene encodes CDR1 MNHEY and CDR2 SMNVEV (reference sequence). This CDR3 is built from 14 residues. The chain's CDR3 is CASSLQAGNQPQHF. DNA of the CDR3: TGTGCCAGCAGTCTCCAAGCGGGGAATCAGCCCCAGCATTTT.

The chain couples TRBV24-1 to TRBJ2-3; 9 nucleotides align to TRBD1. The CDR3 is made up of 14 amino acids. Germline loops: CDR1 KGHDR, CDR2 SFDVKD. V lost 6 bases to trimming and J lost 4 bases; unmatched junction nucleotides: 4. The CDR3 coding sequence is TGTGCCACCAGTCGGACAGGGGAGGCAGATACGCAGTATTTT. Translating gives CATSRTGEADTQYF.

The J gene is TRBJ2-1, the V gene TRBV15; TRBD1 might be the D (5 bases). Germline V lookup: CDR1 LNHNV, CDR2 YYDKDF (reference sequence). Trimming took 0 bases from V and 6 from J, leaving 12 bases between them. CDR3 size: 15 residues. CDR3 in amino acids: CATSRDQGRANEQFF. The CDR3 region has the DNA TGTGCCACCAGCAGAGATCAGGGCAGGGCCAATGAGCAGTTCTTC.

The CDR3 sequence is CACQREGNNEQFF. The CDR3 DNA sequence: TGTGCCTGCCAGCGGGAGGGGAACAATGAGCAGTTCTTC. The V and J genes are TRBV30 and TRBJ2-1, with 10 bases matching TRBD2. V shed 6 bases and J 5 bases; nucleotides not matched to a gene: 4. Germline V CDR1 and CDR2: GTSNPN, SVGIG (reference sequence). The CDR3 consists of 13 residues. Full variable domain (missing parts from reference TRBV30 and TRBJ2-1): SQTIHQWPATLVQPVGSPLSLECTVEGTSNPNLYWYRQAAGRGLQLLFYSVGIGQISSEVPQNLSASRPQDRQFILSSKKLLLSDSGFYLCACQREGNNEQFFGPGTRLTVL.

This clone was detected only a few times. The gene calls are TRBV24-1 and TRBJ1-2, with TRBD1 as a possible D gene (6 bases). This CDR3 spans 14 amino acids. V was clipped by 4 bases and J by 4 bases, with 12 bases between them. CDR1 and CDR2 from the germline V gene are KGHDR and SFDVKD. In DNA, the CDR3 is TGTGCCACCAGTGACTACGGACAGTTCTATGGCTACACCTTC. Amino acids: CATSDYGQFYGYTF.

This clone has a handful of counts. The gene calls are TRBV12-3 or TRBV12-4 and TRBJ1-5; D ambiguous. V lost 10 bases and J lost 6, with 13 bases in between. The CDR3 length is 12 residues. The CDR3 DNA follows: TGTGCCACCTCAATTGGGCCTCAGCCCCAGCATTTT. Its translation: CATSIGPQPQHF.

This chain joins TRBV3-1 (or the pseudogene TRBV3-2) and TRBJ1-4, with D perhaps matching TRBD1 (6 bases). V lost 1 base, J lost 7 bases, and 16 bases lay in between. Germline V gene data show CDR1 as LGHDT and CDR2 as YNNKEL (reference sequence). The CDR3 is made up of 16 amino acids. CDR3 nucleotides: TGTGCCAGCAGCCAAGTATCGACAGGCCTGGGTGAAAAACTGTTTTTT. This sequence encodes CASSQVSTGLGEKLFF.

This rearrangement joins TRBV27 to TRBJ1-6; no reliable D call. CDR3 size: 12 residues. The V end lost 9 bases, the J end lost 5 bases, and 8 bases lay between the germline ends. Per the germline V gene, CDR1 is MNHEY and CDR2 is SMNVEV (reference sequence). CDR3 amino acids: CASRNNNSPLHF. The CDR3 region has the DNA TGTGCCAGTAGAAATAATAATTCACCCCTCCACTTT.

The J gene is TRBJ1-1, the V gene TRBV6-1; D is perhaps TRBD1 (5 bases). From germline, CDR1 is MNHNS and CDR2 SASEGT. The ends were cut back, 3 bases at V and 1 base at J, with 12 bases in the middle. CDR3 length equals 15 residues. For the CDR3, the DNA is TGTGCCAGCAGTGACAGGGCCGAACCGAACACTGAAGCTTTCTTT. Protein sequence: CASSDRAEPNTEAFF.

The chain employs TRBV7-2 and TRBJ2-1; 7 bases align to TRBD2. The CDR3 is 14 residues long. Unmatched junction bases numbered 5, after V lost 1 base and J lost 8 bases. CDR1 and CDR2 from the germline V gene are SGHTA and FQGNSA. The CDR3 loop reads CASSLEAGTHEQFF. The CDR3 DNA reads TGTGCCAGCAGCTTAGAAGCGGGAACCCATGAGCAGTTCTTC.

This clone turned up a few times. The CDR3 here is CASSDRQGGQPQHF. In DNA form, the CDR3 reads TGTGCCAGCAGTGACAGACAGGGCGGGCAGCCCCAGCATTTT. The chain employs TRBV6-1 and TRBJ1-5, with 7 bases matching TRBD1. The V and J ends lost 3 bases and 7 bases, in that order; junction bases with no gene match: 6. This CDR3 is built from 14 residues. Germline loops: CDR1 MNHNS, CDR2 SASEGT.

The chain has TRBV28 and TRBJ1-1; possible D gene TRBD1, 5 bases. Germline CDR1 MDHEN, CDR2 SYDVKM. CDR3 length: 14 amino acids. Trimming cost V 1 base and J 5 bases, with 11 bases left between them. CDR3 DNA sequence: TGTGCCAGCAGTTTATTCGTTCAGGGAACTGAAGCTTTCTTT. Protein product: CASSLFVQGTEAFF.

The rearrangement uses TRBV10-3 and TRBJ1-1; 7 bases line up with TRBD1. Germline values: CDR1 ENHRY, CDR2 SYGVKD. V shed 2 bases, J shed 4 bases, and the junction held 10 bases outside the gene matches. This CDR3 comprises 16 residues. The CDR3 sequence: CAISEREGGAGTEAFF. The CDR3 DNA follows: TGTGCCATCAGTGAGCGAGAAGGGGGCGCGGGCACTGAAGCTTTCTTT.

The rearrangement joins TRBV3-1 (or the pseudogene TRBV3-2) to TRBJ2-6; TRBD2 aligns across 9 bases. The CDR3 runs 18 residues. CDR1 LGHDT and CDR2 YNNKEL come from the germline V gene (reference sequence). The V segment lost 4 bases and the J segment 1 base; nucleotides outside the gene matches: 8. The CDR3 loop reads CASSPYSGRSSGANVLTF. The DNA for the CDR3 is TGTGCCAGCAGCCCATATAGCGGGAGATCGTCTGGGGCCAACGTCCTGACTTTC.

This clone occurred a few times. This chain joins TRBV7-2 and TRBJ2-2; 7 bases fit TRBD1. The CDR3 sequence is 14 residues long. Germline CDR1 is SGHTA and CDR2 is FQGNSA. With 5 bases clipped from V and 7 bases from J, the junction kept 7 bases outside the gene matches. CDR3 region: CASSATGFVGELFF. As DNA, the CDR3 is TGTGCCAGCAGCGCGACAGGGTTCGTCGGGGAGCTGTTTTTT.